This entry lists 13 T cell receptor beta chains sequenced from one sample in a study of glioma-infiltrating T cells after dendritic cell vaccination. The table came from immunoSEQ multiplex PCR; TCRdb's copy has only in-frame clones and leaves some out. The profile covers 55,000 to 75,000 clones, with around 83% appearing a single time and 15% to 18% taken by the ten largest. Stated time point: after dendritic cell vaccination, including at tumor progression/relapse. The source was blood, collected after dendritic cell vaccination. Receptors were obtained from a human donor with glioblastoma.

A single count supports this clone. This chain connects TRBV27 to TRBJ2-7; a weak D match, TRBD1 (5 bases). Trimming left V 5 bases short and J 4 bases short, with 24 bases between. CDR1 and CDR2 from the germline V gene are MNHEY and SMNVEV (reference sequence). The CDR3 runs 17 residues. The CDR3 loop reads CASSTGPSLQGTYEQYF. The DNA for the CDR3 is TGTGCCAGCAGTACAGGACCGTCCCTTCAGGGTACGTACGAGCAGTACTTC.

The V and J genes are TRBV6-5 and TRBJ2-3; D is perhaps TRBD1 (5 bases). This CDR3 has 15 amino acids. V was trimmed by 2 bases and J by 5 bases, leaving 14 bases between them. CDR1 and CDR2 (germline): MNHEY, SVGAGI. In nucleotides, the CDR3 is TGTGCCAGCAGTTACCAGGGCGTCCCTGGAGATACGCAGTATTTT. Translation: CASSYQGVPGDTQYF.

This clone occurred a few times. This chain uses TRBV10-2 with TRBJ1-6; D is uncertain. The CDR3 contains 15 residues. Germline CDR1 reads WSHSY; CDR2 reads SAAADI. Trimming cost V 3 bases and J 5 bases, with 11 bases left between them. The CDR3 DNA reads TGCGCCAGCAGTGACAGTGCGGTCGATAATTCACCCCTCCACTTT. It encodes CASSDSAVDNSPLHF.

This clone was counted only a few times. The chain links TRBV5-6 to TRBJ2-3; D is perhaps TRBD1 (5 bases). CDR3 length: 17 amino acids. Germline loops: CDR1 SGHDT, CDR2 YYEEEE. V was trimmed by 4 bases and J by 2 bases, leaving 20 bases between them. CDR3 DNA: TGTGCCAGCAGCCCAGTACCAGGGCCTTACTTCACAGATACGCAGTATTTT. Translated, it gives CASSPVPGPYFTDTQYF.

The chain employs TRBV11-3 and TRBJ2-3; the D gene is possibly TRBD1 (5 bases). This CDR3 spans 18 amino acids. Germline-derived CDR1 and CDR2 are SGHNT and YENEEA. Trimming shortened V by 5 bases and J by 0 bases, and 21 bases separated the two germline ends. The CDR3 bases are TGTGCCAGCAGCGCCAGAGAAGGGGCGGAGACTAGCACAGATACGCAGTATTTT. It translates to CASSAREGAETSTDTQYF.

The chain carries TRBV4-1 and TRBJ1-1; the D is unclear. The germline CDR1 and CDR2 sequences are MGHRA and YSYEKL. V was pared by 0 bases and J by 0 bases, with 11 bases between. This CDR3 spans 16 amino acids. CDR3 region: CASSQDPTALNTEAFF. The DNA of the CDR3 is TGCGCCAGCAGCCAAGATCCAACAGCCTTGAACACTGAAGCTTTCTTT.

This chain joins TRBV19 and TRBJ1-1; the match to TRBD1 covers 8 bases. The germline V gene encodes CDR1 LNHDA and CDR2 SQIVND (reference sequence). This CDR3 region has 13 residues. J was trimmed by 1 base and V by 5 bases; bases with no gene match: 0. The CDR3 DNA sequence: TGTGCCAGTAGTGACAGGGGGAACACTGAAGCTTTCTTT. It specifies CASSDRGNTEAFF.

The genes are TRBV7-2 and TRBJ2-7, with TRBD1 matching over 10 bases. With 4 bases clipped from V and 2 bases from J, the junction kept 8 bases outside the gene matches. There are 16 residues in the CDR3. The germline gives CDR1 SGHTA, CDR2 FQGNSA. The CDR3 reads CASSSFKTGGPYEQYF. The CDR3 DNA sequence: TGTGCCAGCAGCTCATTTAAGACAGGGGGCCCCTACGAGCAGTACTTC.

The gene calls are TRBV6-1 and TRBJ1-4; 8 bases align to TRBD1. There are 15 residues in the CDR3. Losses at the gene ends were 7 bases for V and 7 bases for J; bases not matched to a gene: 11. Germline CDR1 reads MNHNS; CDR2 reads SASEGT. The CDR3 bases are TGTGCCAGCACCATTCCGGGGACAGGTGGTGAAAAACTGTTTTTT. Translating it yields CASTIPGTGGEKLFF.

The chain couples TRBV5-6 to TRBJ1-2; the match to TRBD1 covers 11 bases. This CDR3 is 17 amino acids long. Germline CDR1 reads SGHDT; CDR2 reads YYEEEE. The junction had 4 bases not matched to a gene; V was cut back by 0 bases and J by 0 bases. The CDR3 coding sequence is TGTGCCAGCAGCTTGGGGACAGGGGGCCGAGCTAACTATGGCTACACCTTC. This sequence encodes CASSLGTGGRANYGYTF.

The chain has TRBV6-6 and TRBJ2-5; TRBD2 matches at 7 bases. Germline-derived CDR1 and CDR2 are MNHNY and SVGAGI (reference sequence). This CDR3 comprises 14 residues. Losses at the gene ends were 5 bases for V and 2 bases for J; bases not matched to a gene: 5. This CDR3 is CASSQTSAQETQYF. CDR3 coding DNA: TGTGCCAGCAGTCAAACTAGCGCGCAAGAGACCCAGTACTTC.

The J gene is TRBJ2-5, the V gene TRBV30, with 9 bases matching TRBD2. V lost 2 bases, J lost 5 bases, and 15 bases stayed unmatched. The CDR3 is made up of 17 amino acids. Germline V CDR1 and CDR2: GTSNPN, SVGIG (reference sequence). The CDR3 reads CAWSKHFRASGVETQYF. CDR3 nucleotide sequence: TGTGCCTGGAGTAAGCATTTTAGGGCTAGCGGGGTGGAGACCCAGTACTTC.

The chain uses TRBV18 and TRBJ2-6; D remains unclear. Trimming took 3 bases from V and 2 from J, leaving 17 bases between them. Germline V gene sequence: CDR1 KGHSH, CDR2 LQKENI. The CDR3 covers 18 residues. CDR3 protein: CASSPGQPLIAGANVLTF. CDR3 DNA: TGTGCCAGCTCACCTGGGCAACCACTCATTGCTGGGGCCAACGTCCTGACTTTC.